Listed below are T cell receptor beta chains from one sample, sequenced in a study of immune cell composition in non-small cell lung cancer. This table comes from immunoSEQ multiplex PCR, and its TCRdb copy is limited to in-frame clones, with some not included. The sample has over 9,500 clones; roughly 60% are singletons. The specimen was lung tumor tissue. The source is a human donor with non-small cell lung cancer. The CDR3 runs from the conserved cysteine through the conserved F or W. Each record gives: V gene, D gene, J gene, clone size, CDR3 protein, CDR3 DNA. The D gene is left open where the match is weak. The size entry is marked missing in some rows and otherwise reads once, few, many or a size class.

TRBV7-9	TRBD2	TRBJ2-7	-	CASSPPEAGVFYEQYF	TGTGCCAGCAGCCCCCCCGAAGCGGGAGTATTCTACGAGCAGTACTTC
TRBV15	-	TRBJ2-7	-	CATSRVDGAYEQYF	TGTGCCACCAGCCGAGTAGACGGGGCCTACGAGCAGTACTTC
TRBV7-8	TRBD2	TRBJ2-5	-	CASSSIAGGPGETQYF	TGTGCCAGCAGCTCGATAGCGGGAGGGCCAGGGGAGACCCAGTACTTC
TRBV15	TRBD1	TRBJ2-7	-	CATSRATGGNEQYF	TGTGCCACCAGCAGAGCCACAGGGGGTAACGAGCAGTACTTC
TRBV2	-	TRBJ2-7	few	CASSEGGGEQYF	TGTGCCAGCAGTGAAGGGGGCGGCGAGCAGTACTTC
TRBV5-1	TRBD1	TRBJ2-5	-	CASSLWGQGYQETQYF	TGCGCCAGCAGCTTGTGGGGACAGGGGTACCAAGAGACCCAGTACTTC
TRBV27	TRBD2	TRBJ2-2	-	CASSLYGTSGVYTGELFF	TGTGCCAGCAGTTTATACGGGACTAGCGGGGTTTACACCGGGGAGCTGTTTTTT
TRBV21-1	-	TRBJ2-4	few	CASRTGQDKNIQYF	TGTGCCAGCAGAACCGGACAGGACAAAAACATTCAGTACTTC
TRBV14	-	TRBJ2-7	-	CASSQDGYLGEQYF	TGTGCCAGCAGCCAAGACGGATATCTAGGAGAGCAGTACTTC
TRBV18	TRBD2	TRBJ2-3	-	CASSPRAGSTDTQYF	TGTGCCAGCTCACCCAGAGCGGGAAGCACAGATACGCAGTATTTT
TRBV2	TRBD1	TRBJ1-1	large	CASSGDRNTEAFF	TGTGCCAGCAGCGGGGACAGGAACACTGAAGCTTTCTTT
TRBV5-4	TRBD2	TRBJ2-3	few	CASSLAGGAGLANTQYF	TGTGCCAGCAGCTTGGCCGGGGGGGCGGGACTTGCGAATACGCAGTATTTT
TRBV5-1	TRBD2	TRBJ2-7	-	CASSLGTSGSRYEQYF	TGCGCCAGCAGCTTGGGAACAAGCGGGAGTCGTTACGAGCAGTACTTC
TRBV9	-	TRBJ2-1	-	CASSVGGGEQFF	TGTGCCAGCAGCGTAGGGGGCGGCGAGCAGTTCTTC
TRBV9	TRBD1	TRBJ1-2	-	CASSVRAGQGDGYTF	TGTGCCAGCAGCGTAAGAGCGGGACAGGGGGATGGCTACACCTTC
TRBV5-4	TRBD1	TRBJ2-7	-	CASSFGTGAYEQYF	TGTGCCAGCAGCTTTGGAACAGGGGCCTACGAGCAGTACTTC
TRBV9	-	TRBJ1-3	-	CASSPRRDSGNTIYF	TGTGCCAGCAGCCCACGGCGGGACTCTGGAAACACCATATATTTT
TRBV5-1	TRBD2	TRBJ2-2	-	CASSLGLAGAANTGELFF	TGCGCCAGCAGCTTGGGACTAGCGGGTGCCGCGAACACCGGGGAGCTGTTTTTT
TRBV9	-	TRBJ2-7	-	CASSVGLFSYEQYF	TGTGCCAGCAGCGTAGGACTATTCTCCTACGAGCAGTACTTC
TRBV19	-	TRBJ1-1	-	CASSDRPGTEAFF	TGTGCCAGTAGCGACAGGCCGGGGACTGAAGCTTTCTTT
TRBV18	-	TRBJ2-4	-	CASSPPRGSLAGAKNIQYF	TGTGCCAGCTCACCACCGCGTGGTAGCCTAGCCGGAGCCAAAAACATTCAGTACTTC
TRBV4-1	TRBD2	TRBJ2-1	-	CASSHPMLAGGSSYNEQFF	TGCGCCAGCAGCCACCCTATGCTAGCGGGAGGTAGCTCCTACAATGAGCAGTTCTTC
TRBV29-1	TRBD2	TRBJ2-3	-	CSVEGGLAGGSPGGYF	TGCAGCGTTGAAGGGGGACTAGCGGGAGGTTCGCCCGGTGGGTATTTT
TRBV11-2	-	TRBJ2-7	few	CASSLGQYHEQYF	TGTGCCAGCAGCTTAGGTCAGTACCACGAGCAGTACTTC
TRBV6-5	TRBD1	TRBJ1-1	-	CASTKDRDSSEAFF	TGTGCCAGCACCAAGGACAGGGACTCATCTGAAGCTTTCTTT
TRBV7-2	-	TRBJ1-5	few	CASTLGQNQPQHF	TGTGCCAGCACCCTGGGGCAAAATCAGCCCCAGCATTTT
TRBV19	TRBD1	TRBJ1-5	once	CASGSRDSSQPQHF	TGTGCCAGTGGAAGTCGGGACAGTAGCCAGCCCCAGCATTTT
TRBV11-3	TRBD2	TRBJ2-1	-	CASSLDPSGYNEQFF	TGTGCCAGCAGCCTGGACCCTAGCGGCTACAATGAGCAGTTCTTC
TRBV6-5	-	TRBJ1-1	few	CASSYSTPTEAFF	TGTGCCAGCAGTTACTCGACTCCCACTGAAGCTTTCTTT
TRBV2	-	TRBJ2-7	medium-sized	CASSTYLEQYF	TGTGCCAGCAGCACCTATTTAGAGCAGTACTTC
TRBV5-5	-	TRBJ2-7	-	CASSLGLAGFYEQYF	TGTGCCAGCAGCTTGGGCCTAGCTGGGTTCTACGAGCAGTACTTC
TRBV19	TRBD1	TRBJ1-2	-	CASSVSGTGKTAEGYTF	TGTGCCAGTAGTGTTAGTGGGACAGGTAAAACGGCGGAGGGCTACACCTTC
TRBV4-3	TRBD2	TRBJ2-7	medium-sized	CASSQDMGGSSYEQYF	TGCGCCAGCAGCCAAGATATGGGCGGGAGCTCCTACGAGCAGTACTTC
TRBV19	-	TRBJ1-1	-	CASSIDLSGATEAFF	TGTGCCAGTAGTATAGATCTATCAGGGGCCACTGAAGCTTTCTTT
TRBV18	-	TRBJ2-5	-	CASSPRAQQGTQYF	TGTGCCAGCTCACCACGGGCACAACAGGGGACCCAGTACTTC
TRBV4-3	TRBD1	TRBJ1-2	few	CASSQDRDRVQGYTF	TGCGCCAGCAGCCAAGATCGGGACAGGGTGCAAGGCTACACCTTC
TRBV28	-	TRBJ2-3	-	CASSSSSGTSTDTQYF	TGTGCCAGCAGTTCCTCTTCGGGTACTAGCACAGATACGCAGTATTTT
TRBV5-6	TRBD2	TRBJ2-7	once	CASSLEPGGTYEQYF	TGTGCCAGCAGCTTGGAGCCCGGGGGGACCTACGAGCAGTACTTC
TRBV21-1	-	TRBJ1-2	-	CASSASGRRVYNYGYTF	TGTGCCAGCAGCGCCTCAGGCAGGCGAGTTTATAACTATGGCTACACCTTC
TRBV7-3	TRBD2	TRBJ2-5	-	CASSQGAGGPETQYF	TGTGCCAGCAGCCAAGGAGCGGGAGGACCAGAGACCCAGTACTTC
TRBV5-3	-	TRBJ2-1	medium-sized	CARSPNSRGSNNEQFF	TGTGCCAGAAGCCCGAACTCCCGGGGGTCAAACAATGAGCAGTTCTTC
TRBV13	-	TRBJ2-7	-	CASSAPLANKQYF	TGTGCCAGCAGCGCACCGCTAGCGAATAAGCAGTACTTC
TRBV4-3	-	TRBJ2-1	-	CASSRRRGEQFF	TGCGCCAGCAGCCGCCGTCGAGGTGAGCAGTTCTTC
TRBV7-8	TRBD2	TRBJ2-5	few	CASSLVGTSGSQETQYF	TGTGCCAGCAGCTTAGTAGGGACTAGCGGGTCACAAGAGACCCAGTACTTC
TRBV7-2	TRBD2	TRBJ2-7	-	CASSSAGADYEQYF	TGTGCCAGCAGCTCAGCGGGAGCGGACTACGAGCAGTACTTC
TRBV5-3	-	TRBJ2-7	few	CARSINRESVQYF	TGTGCCAGAAGCATTAACCGGGAATCGGTGCAGTACTTC
TRBV6-6	-	TRBJ1-4	-	CASSYSNDRREKLFF	TGTGCCAGCAGTTACTCGAACGACAGGAGAGAAAAACTGTTTTTT
TRBV6-4	TRBD2	TRBJ2-1	few	CASRGTSGGPPSYNEQFF	TGTGCCAGCAGGGGCACTAGCGGGGGTCCCCCCTCCTACAATGAGCAGTTCTTC